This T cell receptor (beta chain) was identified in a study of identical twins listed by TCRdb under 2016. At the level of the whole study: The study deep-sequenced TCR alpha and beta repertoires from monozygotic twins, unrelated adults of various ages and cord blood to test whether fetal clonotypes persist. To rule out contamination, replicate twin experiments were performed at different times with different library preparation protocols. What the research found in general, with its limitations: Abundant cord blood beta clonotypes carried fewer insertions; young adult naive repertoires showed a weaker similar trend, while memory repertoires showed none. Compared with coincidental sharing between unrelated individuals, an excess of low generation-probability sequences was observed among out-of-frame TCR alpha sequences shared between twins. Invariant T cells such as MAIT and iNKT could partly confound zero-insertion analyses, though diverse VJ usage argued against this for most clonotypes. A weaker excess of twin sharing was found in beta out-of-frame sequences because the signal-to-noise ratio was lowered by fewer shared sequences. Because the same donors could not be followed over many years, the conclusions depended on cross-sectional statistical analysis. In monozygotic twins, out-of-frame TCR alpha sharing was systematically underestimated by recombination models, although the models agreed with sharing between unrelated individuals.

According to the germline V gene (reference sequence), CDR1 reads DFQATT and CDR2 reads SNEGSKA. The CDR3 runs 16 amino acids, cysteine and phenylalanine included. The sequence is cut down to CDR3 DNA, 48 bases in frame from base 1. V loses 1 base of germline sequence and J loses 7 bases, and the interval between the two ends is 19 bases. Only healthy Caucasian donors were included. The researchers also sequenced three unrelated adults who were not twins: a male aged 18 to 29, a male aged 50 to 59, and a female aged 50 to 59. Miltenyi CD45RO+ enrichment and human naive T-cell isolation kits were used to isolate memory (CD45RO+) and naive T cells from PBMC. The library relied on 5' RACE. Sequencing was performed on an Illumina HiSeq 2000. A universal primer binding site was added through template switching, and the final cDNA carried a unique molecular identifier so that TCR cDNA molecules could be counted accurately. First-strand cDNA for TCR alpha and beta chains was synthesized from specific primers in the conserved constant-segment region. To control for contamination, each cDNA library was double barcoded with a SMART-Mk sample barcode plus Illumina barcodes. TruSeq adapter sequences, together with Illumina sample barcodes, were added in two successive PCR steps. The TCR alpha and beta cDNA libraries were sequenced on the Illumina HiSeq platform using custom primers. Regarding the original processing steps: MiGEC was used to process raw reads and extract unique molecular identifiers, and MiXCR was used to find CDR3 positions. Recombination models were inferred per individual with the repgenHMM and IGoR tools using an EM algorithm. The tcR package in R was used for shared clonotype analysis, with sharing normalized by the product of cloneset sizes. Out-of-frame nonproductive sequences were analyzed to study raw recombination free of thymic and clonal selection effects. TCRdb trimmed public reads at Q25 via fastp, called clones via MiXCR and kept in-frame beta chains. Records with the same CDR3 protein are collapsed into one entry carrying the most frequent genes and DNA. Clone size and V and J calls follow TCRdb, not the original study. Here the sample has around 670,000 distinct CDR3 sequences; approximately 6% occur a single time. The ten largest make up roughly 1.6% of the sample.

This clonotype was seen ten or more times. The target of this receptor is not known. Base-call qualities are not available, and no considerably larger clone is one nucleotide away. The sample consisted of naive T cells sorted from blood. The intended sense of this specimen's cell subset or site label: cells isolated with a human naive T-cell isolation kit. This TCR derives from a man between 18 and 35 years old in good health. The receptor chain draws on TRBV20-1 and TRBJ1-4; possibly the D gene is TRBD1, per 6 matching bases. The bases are TGCAGTGCTAGAGGGCCAACAGGGCTCGGGGGTGAAAAACTGTTTTTT. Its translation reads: CSARGPTGLGGEKLFF.